The source of this T cell receptor (beta chain) is a study of OX40 agonist ivuxolimab in advanced cancers. Germline assignment: CDR1 SGDLS and CDR2 YYNGEE. The CDR3 contains 16 residues. Trimming left V 0 bases short and J 3 bases short, with 16 bases between. Clones were sequenced by immunoSEQ multiplex PCR, and TCRdb holds only the in-frame ones, with some missing. In the table there are tens of thousands of clones, about 94% of which are singletons. Study-wide results and limits: Certain nonresponding patients likewise had low normalized T-cell clonal expansion. Determination of antigen specificity was not performed for the expanded peripheral T cells. Clonal expansion by week 6 occurred in CD4+ and CD8+ blood T cells (at 0.1 to 3.0 mg/kg).

Autoimmune disease history or systemic immunosuppression led to patient exclusion. With respect to this clone: Its antigen is currently unknown.

The origin of this receptor is an adult with an advanced solid tumor such as melanoma, head and neck, liver or kidney cancer. The rearrangement uses TRBV9 and TRBJ2-7; TRBD2 is a possible D gene (6 bases). The sample here was CD4+ or CD8+ T cells sorted from blood, taken in a trial of the OX40 agonist ivuxolimab. The chain's CDR3 is CASSVEVGGGVYEQYF. The CDR3 DNA reads TGTGCCAGCAGCGTAGAGGTCGGAGGCGGGGTCTACGAGCAGTACTTC.